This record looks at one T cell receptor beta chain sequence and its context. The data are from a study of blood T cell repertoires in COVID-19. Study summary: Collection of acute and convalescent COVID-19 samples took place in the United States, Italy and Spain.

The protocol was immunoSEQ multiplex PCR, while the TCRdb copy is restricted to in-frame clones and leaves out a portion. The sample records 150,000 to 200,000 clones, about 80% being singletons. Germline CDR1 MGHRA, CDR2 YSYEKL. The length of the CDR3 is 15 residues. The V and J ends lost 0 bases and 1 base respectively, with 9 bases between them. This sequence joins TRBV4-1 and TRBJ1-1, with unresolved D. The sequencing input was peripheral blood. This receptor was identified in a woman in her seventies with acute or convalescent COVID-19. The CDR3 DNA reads TGCGCCAGCAGCCAAGATTGGGCTCAGAACACTGAAGCTTTCTTT. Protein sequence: CASSQDWAQNTEAFF.